The 20 T cell receptor beta chains below were found in one sample sequenced in a study of cytomegalovirus exposure and HLA in healthy donors. 60 Vbeta and 13 Jbeta primers were used in PCR. Assay used: immunoSEQ multiplex PCR; TCRdb lists only in-frame clones, some missing. The sample contains about 130,000 clones, about 8.5% of which appear only once. Sequenced: PBMCs. Receptors originate from a man aged 35 to 55 in good health and CMV-seronegative.

This chain uses TRBV5-1 with TRBJ2-3, with 8 bases lining up with TRBD2. CDR1 and CDR2 (germline): SGHRS, YFSETQ. V lost 4 bases and J lost 7; bases outside the gene matches: 11. The CDR3 is 15 residues long. Here the CDR3 reads CASSLSLLAGHTQYF. The DNA of the CDR3 is TGCGCCAGCAGCCTTTCCCTCCTAGCGGGTCATACGCAGTATTTT. Looking up the rest from reference TRBV5-1 and TRBJ2-3 gives the full variable domain: KAGVTQTPRYLIKTRGQQVTLSCSPISGHRSVSWYQQTPGQGLQFLFEYFSETQRNKGNFPGRFSGRQFSNSRSEMNVSTLELGDSALYLCASSLSLLAGHTQYFGPGTRLTVL.

The rearrangement links TRBV18 to TRBJ2-7; D is perhaps TRBD2 (6 bases). There are 14 residues in the CDR3. Trimming took 2 bases from V and 2 from J, leaving 10 bases between them. The germline V gene encodes CDR1 KGHSH and CDR2 LQKENI. In nucleotides, the CDR3 is TGTGCCAGCTCACCAGGGGGGAGCCCCTACGAGCAGTACTTC. Its protein is CASSPGGSPYEQYF. Looking up the rest from reference TRBV18 and TRBJ2-7 gives the full variable domain: NAGVMQNPRHLVRRRGQEARLRCSPMKGHSHVYWYRQLPEEGLKFMVYLQKENIIDESGMPKERFSAEFPKEGPSILRIQQVVRGDSAAYFCASSPGGSPYEQYFGPGTRLTVT.

About this clone itself: Relative to the germline gene, one junction end is altered; a read error may explain this. V gene TRBV29-1 combines with J gene TRBJ2-4; 8 bases agree with TRBD1. Germline V gene lookup returns CDR1 SQVTM and CDR2 ANQGSEA. The CDR3 spans 11 residues. CDR3 nucleotide sequence: TGCAGCGTCGGACAGGGAGACATTCAGTCCTTC. Protein product: CSVGQGDIQSF.

This clone showed up just a few times. The rearrangement joins TRBV5-6 to TRBJ2-3, with TRBD2 matching over 9 bases. The V gene's germline CDR1 is SGHDT and CDR2 YYEEEE. This CDR3 has 16 amino acids. Unmatched junction bases numbered 5, after V lost 0 bases and J lost 3 bases. The CDR3 DNA follows: TGTGCCAGCAGCTTGGCAGCGGGGGGCGCTACAGATACGCAGTATTTT. Protein product: CASSLAAGGATDTQYF.

This clone showed up just a few times. This chain links TRBV10-3 with TRBJ2-3; 10 bases align to TRBD2. CDR1 and CDR2 (germline): ENHRY, SYGVKD. This CDR3 is built from 15 residues. The J segment lost 4 bases and the V segment lost 0 bases, leaving 1 base of the junction unmatched. This chain's CDR3 is CAISESLAGSDTQYF. CDR3 DNA: TGTGCCATCAGTGAGTCACTAGCGGGGTCAGATACGCAGTATTTT.

This chain links TRBV2 with TRBJ2-1, with a tentative D call TRBD1 (6 bases). There are 12 residues in the CDR3. V dropped 3 bases and J dropped 8 bases, with 8 bases sitting between them. Germline values: CDR1 SNHLY, CDR2 FYNNEI. As DNA, the CDR3 is TGTGCCAGCAGTGATAGGGGGTATGAGCAGTTCTTC. Its translation is CASSDRGYEQFF.

V gene TRBV13 combines with J gene TRBJ2-5; D gene ambiguous. Germline-derived CDR1 and CDR2 are PRHDT and FYEKMQ (reference sequence). V was cut by 1 base and J by 7 bases, with 16 bases left in between. CDR3 length: 15 residues. The CDR3 here is CASSLDTKSAATQYF. In nucleotides, the CDR3 is TGTGCCAGCAGCTTAGACACGAAAAGTGCGGCGACCCAGTACTTC.

The chain is built from TRBV28 and TRBJ1-6, with D possibly TRBD1 on 6 matching bases. CDR1 MDHEN and CDR2 SYDVKM come from the germline V gene. This CDR3 comprises 16 residues. The V gene lost 4 bases and the J gene lost 10 bases, with 20 bases spanning the gap. The CDR3 reads CASSSGLRGMRSPLHF. The CDR3 coding sequence is TGTGCCAGCAGTTCGGGGCTCAGGGGTATGCGGTCACCCCTCCACTTT.

This clone turned up a few times. The chain recombines TRBV10-1 with TRBJ2-2, with a tentative D call TRBD1 (5 bases). The V end was cut by 5 bases, the J end by 1 base, with 8 bases between. Germline values: CDR1 WNHNN, CDR2 SYGVQD (reference sequence). CDR3 length: 14 amino acids. The CDR3 region is CASSKDKNTGELFF. The CDR3 nucleotides read TGCGCCAGCAGTAAGGACAAGAACACCGGGGAGCTGTTTTTT.

This clone was found a few times. This chain connects TRBV30 to TRBJ2-1; 9 bases align to TRBD2. CDR3 length: 13 residues. CDR1 is GTSNPN and CDR2 is SVGIG in the germline V gene (reference sequence). V was pared by 1 base and J by 6 bases, with 1 base of the junction left unmatched. Here the CDR3 reads CAWSASGVNEQFF. CDR3 nucleotide sequence: TGTGCCTGGAGTGCTAGCGGGGTCAATGAGCAGTTCTTC.

This clone came up a few times. The chain recombines TRBV6-1 with TRBJ1-1; 9 nucleotides agree with TRBD1. CDR1 MNHNS and CDR2 SASEGT come from the germline V gene. V lost 6 bases to trimming and J lost 1 base; unmatched junction nucleotides: 6. The CDR3 extends over 15 amino acids. The DNA for the CDR3 is TGTGCCAGCAGGGCAGGACAGGGGTCGAACACTGAAGCTTTCTTT. It translates to CASRAGQGSNTEAFF.

The chain joins TRBV15 to TRBJ1-2; the match to TRBD1 covers 8 bases. The CDR3 is made up of 14 amino acids. V gave up 1 base and J gave up 8 bases; unmatched junction bases: 6. The germline V gene has CDR1 LNHNV and CDR2 YYDKDF (reference sequence). The CDR3 loop is CATSRGTTGAGYTF. In nucleotides, the CDR3 is TGTGCCACCAGCAGAGGTACGACAGGGGCCGGCTACACCTTC.

This clone was found a few times. The chain couples TRBV6-1 to TRBJ1-1; D may be TRBD1 (6 bases). The CDR3 has 14 amino acids. The germline V and J ends were trimmed by 2 bases and 1 base, with 8 bases remaining between them. Looked up from germline, CDR1 is MNHNS and CDR2 is SASEGT. CDR3 DNA sequence: TGTGCCAGCAGTGAAATAGGGGGGAACACTGAAGCTTTCTTT. The encoded protein is CASSEIGGNTEAFF.

The chain joins TRBV6-6 to TRBJ2-3; 13 bases align to TRBD2. The germline gives CDR1 MNHNY, CDR2 SVGAGI (reference sequence). J lost 6 bases, V lost 6 bases, and 9 bases had no gene match. CDR3 length equals 16 residues. DNA of the CDR3: TGTGCCAGCAGGAAAACTAGCGGGGGGGCTGAGGATACGCAGTATTTT. Translating it yields CASRKTSGGAEDTQYF.

For the CDR3, the DNA is TGCGCCAGCAGCTTTTCAGGGAACGCTAATTCACCCCTCCACTTT. It specifies CASSFSGNANSPLHF. The genes are TRBV5-1 and TRBJ1-6, with D possibly matching TRBD1 (5 bases). The germline V and J ends were trimmed by 2 bases and 6 bases, with 12 bases remaining between them. CDR3 length equals 15 residues. Germline loops: CDR1 SGHRS, CDR2 YFSETQ.

This sequence joins TRBV7-2 and TRBJ2-5, with TRBD2 matching 12 bases. CDR3 length equals 16 residues. J was trimmed by 5 bases and V by 1 base; bases with no gene match: 5. CDR1 is SGHTA and CDR2 is FQGNSA in the germline V gene. In DNA, the CDR3 is TGTGCCAGCAGCTTAGGGCTAGCGGGGGGGCCCGAGACCCAGTACTTC. As protein: CASSLGLAGGPETQYF.

V usage is TRBV28 and J usage is TRBJ1-5, with a weak D call TRBD1 (5 bases). CDR3 length: 13 amino acids. From germline, CDR1 is MDHEN and CDR2 SYDVKM. V was pared by 7 bases and J by 4 bases, with 11 bases between. The CDR3: CASTLGPNQPQHF. The CDR3 DNA is TGTGCCAGCACCCTGGGGCCGAATCAGCCCCAGCATTTT.

The CDR3 DNA reads TGTGCCAGCAGTCCCACTCCCCTAAGCTCTGGAAACACCATATATTTT. Protein sequence: CASSPTPLSSGNTIYF. The V call is TRBV27, the J call TRBJ1-3; D unclear. The germline CDR1 and CDR2 sequences are MNHEY and SMNVEV (reference sequence). Trimming cost V 5 bases and J 0 bases, with 14 bases left between them. There are 16 residues in the CDR3.

The chain is built from TRBV7-9 and TRBJ1-5; weak D call: TRBD1 (5 bases). V shed 7 bases and J shed 5 bases, with 12 bases lying between them. Per germline, CDR1 SEHNR and CDR2 FQNEAQ (reference sequence). The CDR3 sequence is 13 residues long. The CDR3 protein is CASKGRADQPQHF. The CDR3 bases are TGTGCCAGCAAAGGCAGGGCGGATCAGCCCCAGCATTTT.

This clone has only a few counts. The chain has TRBV29-1 and TRBJ2-7; tentatively, D is TRBD1 (6 bases). The CDR3 sequence is 13 residues long. CDR1 is SQVTM and CDR2 is ANQGSEA in the germline V gene. V lost 3 bases and J 2 bases, leaving 11 bases between the germline ends. The CDR3 spells CSVDGQGTYEQYF. CDR3 DNA: TGCAGCGTTGATGGGCAGGGGACCTACGAGCAGTACTTC.